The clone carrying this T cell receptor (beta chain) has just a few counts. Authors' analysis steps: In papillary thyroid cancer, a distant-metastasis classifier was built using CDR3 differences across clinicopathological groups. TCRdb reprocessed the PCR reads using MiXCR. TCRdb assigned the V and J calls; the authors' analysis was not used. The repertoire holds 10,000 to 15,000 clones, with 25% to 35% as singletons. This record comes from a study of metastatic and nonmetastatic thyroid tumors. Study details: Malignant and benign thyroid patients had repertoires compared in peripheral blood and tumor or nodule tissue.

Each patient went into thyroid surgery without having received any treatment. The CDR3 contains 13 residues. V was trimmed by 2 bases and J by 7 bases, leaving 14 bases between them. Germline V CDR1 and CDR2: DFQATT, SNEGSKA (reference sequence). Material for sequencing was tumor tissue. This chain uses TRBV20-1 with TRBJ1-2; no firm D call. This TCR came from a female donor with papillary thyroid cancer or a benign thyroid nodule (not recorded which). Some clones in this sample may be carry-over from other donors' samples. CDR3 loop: CSARPSSRGGYTF. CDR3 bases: TGCAGTGCTAGACCGTCCTCCCGGGGTGGCTACACCTTC.